The source of this T cell receptor (beta chain) is a study of CD4 T cells in relation to SARS-CoV-2 and coronaviruses. Measured with immunoSEQ multiplex PCR; TCRdb has only the in-frame clones, and not every one. The sample records approximately 60,000 clones, about 91% being singletons. V lost 3 bases and J lost 4, with 9 bases in between. The CDR3 consists of 13 residues. Germline V gives CDR1 KGHSH, CDR2 LQKENI. Sequenced sample: naive CD4+ T cells from PBMCs. Subset in this sample: naive CD4+ T cells isolated by negative enrichment. The chain recombines TRBV18 with TRBJ1-2; perhaps TRBD1 as D (6 bases). The TCR comes from an adult with COVID-19. CDR3 in DNA: TGTGCCAGCTCACCCACAGGGCCCTATGGCTACACCTTC. Its protein product is CASSPTGPYGYTF.